This T cell receptor (beta chain) was retrieved from a study of Ad26.COV2.S vaccination and SARS-CoV-2 variants. Findings and limits, study-wide: Measurement of non-spike TCR breadth gave similar results in vaccine and placebo recipients. Assessments of TCR breadth and depth may have underestimated the total T cell responses.

Comment on this clone: The antigen is undetermined.

The germline V gene has CDR1 SGHTA and CDR2 FQGTGA. V was pared by 5 bases and J by 4 bases, with 14 bases between. The CDR3 sequence is 15 residues long. Repertoires were generated with immunoSEQ multiplex PCR, while TCRdb's copy carries only in-frame clones and drops some. The table lists 200,000 to 300,000 clones, around 88% of them singletons. Treatment noted: some 20 received Ad26.COV2.S at low or high dose, single or two shots; several received placebo; per-sample allocation not given. Day 63 following the first vaccine or placebo injection was when the samples were taken. The chain carries TRBV7-3 and TRBJ2-2; D remains ambiguous. The receptor was derived from a person aged 18-60 years who received the Ad26.COV2.S COVID-19 vaccine or a placebo. The sample consisted of peripheral blood, taken in a trial of Ad26.COV2.S vaccine versus placebo. The chain's CDR3 is CASSPQVVGTGELFF. The CDR3 region has the DNA TGTGCCAGCAGCCCCCAGGTGGTCGGCACCGGGGAGCTGTTTTTT.